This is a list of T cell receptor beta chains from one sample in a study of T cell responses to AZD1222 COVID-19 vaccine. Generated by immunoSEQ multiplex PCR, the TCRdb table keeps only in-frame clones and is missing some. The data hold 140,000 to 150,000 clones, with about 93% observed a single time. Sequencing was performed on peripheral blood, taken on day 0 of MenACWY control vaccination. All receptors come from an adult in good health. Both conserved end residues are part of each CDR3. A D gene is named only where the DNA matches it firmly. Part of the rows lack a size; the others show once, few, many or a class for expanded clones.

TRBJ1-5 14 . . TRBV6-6 TGTGCCAGCAGTTACGTACAGGGTGGGCAGCCCCAGCATTTT CASSYVQGGQPQHF
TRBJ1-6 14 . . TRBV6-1 TGTGCCAGCAGTGAACCAGGGGCGGATTCACCCCTCCACTTT CASSEPGADSPLHF
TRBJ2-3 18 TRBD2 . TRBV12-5 TGTGCTAGTGGTTTGCTAATTGGGACTAGCGGGAGTCCAGATACGCAGTATTTT CASGLLIGTSGSPDTQYF
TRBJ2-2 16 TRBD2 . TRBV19 TGTGCCAGTAGTATAGGCGAGCGGGATCGGGCCGGGGAGCTGTTTTTT CASSIGERDRAGELFF
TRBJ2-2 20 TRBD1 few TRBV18 TGTGCCAGCTCACCCCGTAGGTGGACAGGAGCCCTAAGTGGGGCCGGGGAGCTGTTTTTT CASSPRRWTGALSGAGELFF
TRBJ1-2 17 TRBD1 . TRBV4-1 TGCGCCAGCAGCCAAGACGACACCGGGACAGGGGAAAATGGCTACACCTTC CASSQDDTGTGENGYTF
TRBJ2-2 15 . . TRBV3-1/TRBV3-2 TGTGCCAGCAGCCATGGGGGCCCTAACACCGGGGAGCTGTTTTTT CASSHGGPNTGELFF
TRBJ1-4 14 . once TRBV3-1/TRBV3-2 TGTGCCAGCAGCCAAGATCCGGGGGGGGAAAAACTGTTTTTT CASSQDPGGEKLFF
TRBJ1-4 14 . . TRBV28 TGTGCCAGCAGTGTGACAGGTGGGGATGAAAAACTGTTTTTT CASSVTGGDEKLFF
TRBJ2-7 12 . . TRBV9 TGTGCCAGCATGGGAAATGTTTACGAGCAGTACTTC CASMGNVYEQYF
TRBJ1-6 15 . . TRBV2 TGTGCCAGCAGTGCAATGCAGGGAAGGGGATCACCCCTCCACTTT CASSAMQGRGSPLHF
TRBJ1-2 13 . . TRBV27 TGTGCCAGCAGTCCCGAGGGAAACTATGGCTACACCTTC CASSPEGNYGYTF
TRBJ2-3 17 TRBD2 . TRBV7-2 TGTGCCAGCAGCCACTTGGGCGGGAGGGCGGAGACAGATACGCAGTATTTT CASSHLGGRAETDTQYF
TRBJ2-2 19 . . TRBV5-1 TGCGCCAGCAGACAGAGGACAGGTTTCGGGACTAGGAGGACCGGGGAGCTGTTTTTT CASRQRTGFGTRRTGELFF
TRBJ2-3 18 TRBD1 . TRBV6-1 TGTGCCAGCAGTGACAGTGCGACAGGGGGTACCAGCACAGATACGCAGTATTTT CASSDSATGGTSTDTQYF
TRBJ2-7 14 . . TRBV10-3 TGTGCCATCAGTGAGAAGACTGGAGTCTACGAGCAGTACTTC CAISEKTGVYEQYF
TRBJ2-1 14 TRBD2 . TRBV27 TGTGCCAGCCGGGCGGGAGGCTCCTACAATGAGCAGTTCTTC CASRAGGSYNEQFF
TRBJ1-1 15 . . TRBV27 TGTGCCAGCAGGCTAACGACTGGGTTGGGCACTGAAGCTTTCTTT CASRLTTGLGTEAFF